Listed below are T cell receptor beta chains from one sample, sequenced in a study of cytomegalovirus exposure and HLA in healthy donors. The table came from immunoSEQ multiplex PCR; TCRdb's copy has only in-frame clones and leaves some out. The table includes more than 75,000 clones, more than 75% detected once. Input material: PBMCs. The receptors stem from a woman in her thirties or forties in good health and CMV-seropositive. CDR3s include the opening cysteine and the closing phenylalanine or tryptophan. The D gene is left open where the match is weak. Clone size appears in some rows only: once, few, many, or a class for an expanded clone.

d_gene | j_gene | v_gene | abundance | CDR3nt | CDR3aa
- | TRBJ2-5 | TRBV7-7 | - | TGTGCTAGCAGCCCCGGCGGGGGCACTCAAGAGACCCAGTACTTC | CASSPGGGTQETQYF
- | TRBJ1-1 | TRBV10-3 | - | TGTGCCATCAGTGAGTCGCCGGAGGCCGAAGCTTTCTTT | CAISESPEAEAFF
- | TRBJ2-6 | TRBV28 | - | TGTGCCAGCAGTTCCGGCGGGATGACTGGGGCCAACGTCCTGACTTTC | CASSSGGMTGANVLTF
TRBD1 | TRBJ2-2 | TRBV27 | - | TGTGCCAGCAGTACTACAGGGGCTCTTAACACCGGGGAGCTGTTTTTT | CASSTTGALNTGELFF
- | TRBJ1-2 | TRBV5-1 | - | TGCGCCAGCAGCTTGGGGGTTCGGGGGTTCCAAGCTAACTATGGCTACACCTTC | CASSLGVRGFQANYGYTF
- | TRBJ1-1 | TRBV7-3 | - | TGTGCCAGCAGCTCCCGGGGGGGCACTGAAGCTTTCTTT | CASSSRGGTEAFF
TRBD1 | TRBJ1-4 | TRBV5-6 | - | TGTGCCAGCAGATCTACAGGGGGGGGAACTAATGAAAAACTGTTTTTT | CASRSTGGGTNEKLFF
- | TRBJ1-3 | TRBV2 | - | TGTGCCAGCAGTGTAACGCCTTATGGGGGGTATACAGGAAACACCATATATTTT | CASSVTPYGGYTGNTIYF
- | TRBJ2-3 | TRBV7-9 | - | TGTGCCAGCAGCTTCAAGCCAAGCACAGATACGCAGTATTTT | CASSFKPSTDTQYF
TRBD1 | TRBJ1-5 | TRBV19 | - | TGTGCCAGTACTGACAGGGACTATCAGCCCCAGCATTTT | CASTDRDYQPQHF
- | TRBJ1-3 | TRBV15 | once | TGTGCCACCAGCAGAGATCCTGGGAGTGGAAACACCATATATTTT | CATSRDPGSGNTIYF
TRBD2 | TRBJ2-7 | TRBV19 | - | TGTGCCAGTAGTATATTTCGGGAGGACTCCTACGAGCAGTACTTC | CASSIFREDSYEQYF
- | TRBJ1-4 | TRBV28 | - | TGTGCCAGCAGTTTCTTTTCACAGACAACTAATGAAAAACTGTTTTTT | CASSFFSQTTNEKLFF
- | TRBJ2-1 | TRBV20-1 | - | TGCAGTGCTAGCCGTATCAATGAGCAGTTCTTC | CSASRINEQFF
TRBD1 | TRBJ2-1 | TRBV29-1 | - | TGCAGCGTTGTGCGCCCCCCGGGACAGGGATCCTACAATGAGCAGTTCTTC | CSVVRPPGQGSYNEQFF
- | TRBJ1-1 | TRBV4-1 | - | TGCGCCAGCAGCCAAAGCCCAGGACATCAAGTAAAGAACACTGAAGCTTTCTTT | CASSQSPGHQVKNTEAFF
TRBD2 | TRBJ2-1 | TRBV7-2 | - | TGTGCCAGCAGGCTAGCGGGAGTCAATGAGCAGTTCTTC | CASRLAGVNEQFF
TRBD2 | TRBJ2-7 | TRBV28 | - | TGTGCCAGCAGTTCTCCAGCGGGAGAAGGGACCCGCGCCCCCTACGAGCAGTACTTC | CASSSPAGEGTRAPYEQYF
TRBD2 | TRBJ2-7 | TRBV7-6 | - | TGTGCCAGCAGCTTAGAGACTAGCACCGAGCAGTACTTC | CASSLETSTEQYF
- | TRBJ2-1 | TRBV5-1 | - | TGCGCCAGCAGCCCCAAACCCCAAGGCGGGTCCTACAATGAGCAGTTCTTC | CASSPKPQGGSYNEQFF
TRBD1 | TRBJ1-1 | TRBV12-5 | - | TGTGCTAGTGGTTTGGTAGGGGGCCTCACTGAAGCTTTCTTT | CASGLVGGLTEAFF
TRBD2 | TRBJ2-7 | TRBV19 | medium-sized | TGTGCCAGTAGTATCGTTGCGGGGGACGAGCAGTACTTC | CASSIVAGDEQYF
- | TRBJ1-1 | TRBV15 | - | TGTGCCACCAGCAGAGACCAAGGGGGGGGATGGGACACTGAAGCTTTCTTT | CATSRDQGGGWDTEAFF
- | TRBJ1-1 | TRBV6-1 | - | TGTGCCAGCGGGGTAGCAGGGGTGAACACTGAAGCTTTCTTT | CASGVAGVNTEAFF
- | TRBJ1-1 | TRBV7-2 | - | TGTGCCAGCAGCTGGTGGCCGACAGGGAACACTGAAGCTTTCTTT | CASSWWPTGNTEAFF
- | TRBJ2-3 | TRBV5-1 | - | TGCGCCAGCAGCTTGGTCACAGGAGAGCTCACAGATACGCAGTATTTT | CASSLVTGELTDTQYF
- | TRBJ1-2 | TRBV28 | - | TGTGCCAGCAGTTTCTCCCCGGGTAATGGCTACACCTTC | CASSFSPGNGYTF